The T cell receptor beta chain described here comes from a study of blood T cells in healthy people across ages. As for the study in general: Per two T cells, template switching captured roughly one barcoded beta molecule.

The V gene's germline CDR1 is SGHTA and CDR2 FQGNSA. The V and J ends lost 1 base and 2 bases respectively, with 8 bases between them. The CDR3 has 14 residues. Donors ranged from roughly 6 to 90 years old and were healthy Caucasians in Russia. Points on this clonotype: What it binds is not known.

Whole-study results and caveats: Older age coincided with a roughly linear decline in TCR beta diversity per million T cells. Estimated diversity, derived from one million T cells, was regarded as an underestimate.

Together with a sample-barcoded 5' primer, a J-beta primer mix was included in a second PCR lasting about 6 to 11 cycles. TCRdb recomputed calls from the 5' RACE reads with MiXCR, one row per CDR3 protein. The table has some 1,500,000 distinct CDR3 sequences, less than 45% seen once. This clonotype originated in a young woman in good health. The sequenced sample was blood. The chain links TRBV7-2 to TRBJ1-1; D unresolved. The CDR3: CASSLERHNTEAFF. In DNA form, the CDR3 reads TGTGCCAGCAGCTTAGAAAGACATAACACTGAAGCTTTCTTT.